Shown below are 25 T cell receptor beta chains from a single sample sequenced in a study of blood T cell repertoires in COVID-19. Sequencing used immunoSEQ multiplex PCR; TCRdb keeps in-frame clones, though not all of them. In the table there are some 200,000 clones, 80% to 90% of which are singletons. Sequenced sample: peripheral blood. The receptor source for this set is a human donor in a cohort sampled during active COVID-19.

This clone has at least ten counts. This chain joins TRBV27 and TRBJ2-7, with TRBD1 matching 10 bases. This CDR3 region has 12 residues. Germline lookup yields CDR1 MNHEY and CDR2 SMNVEV (reference sequence). The V and J ends lost 8 bases and 2 bases, in that order; junction bases with no gene match: 0. The CDR3 is CASGQGAYEQYF. The CDR3 coding sequence is TGTGCCAGCGGACAGGGGGCCTACGAGCAGTACTTC.

This chain links TRBV11-2 with TRBJ2-7; tentatively, D is TRBD2 (6 bases). V was clipped by 5 bases and J by 2 bases, with 22 bases between them. Germline values: CDR1 SGHAT, CDR2 FQNNGV. This CDR3 is built from 17 residues. The CDR3 DNA is TGTGCCAGCAGCCCAATTTTACGGGACTTTAGGCCCTACGAGCAGTACTTC. Translation gives CASSPILRDFRPYEQYF.

V usage is TRBV19 and J usage is TRBJ2-6, with TRBD1 matching over 7 bases. Germline lookup yields CDR1 LNHDA and CDR2 SQIVND (reference sequence). The CDR3 contains 15 residues. J lost 0 bases, V lost 5 bases, and 1 base had no gene match. CDR3 nucleotide sequence: TGTGCCAGTAGTTGGGACAGCTCTGGGGCCAACGTCCTGACTTTC. It encodes CASSWDSSGANVLTF.

The chain links TRBV7-9 to TRBJ1-5; D possibly corresponds to TRBD1 (5 bases). With 6 bases removed from V and 0 bases from J, the gap between germline ends came to 12 bases. The CDR3 is made up of 15 amino acids. Germline V gene sequence: CDR1 SEHNR, CDR2 FQNEAQ (reference sequence). This CDR3 is CASSPGGYSNQPQHF. CDR3 coding DNA: TGTGCCAGCAGTCCCGGGGGATATAGCAATCAGCCCCAGCATTTT. The whole variable domain, filled in from reference TRBV7-9 and TRBJ1-5, reads DTGVSQNPRHKITKRGQNVTFRCDPISEHNRLYWYRQTLGQGPEFLTYFQNEAQLEKSRLLSDRFSAERPKGSFSTLEIQRTEQGDSAMYLCASSPGGYSNQPQHFGDGTRLSIL.

This sequence joins TRBV28 and TRBJ2-7; TRBD1 aligns across 7 bases. This CDR3 has 14 amino acids. From germline, CDR1 is MDHEN and CDR2 SYDVKM. V was pared by 5 bases and J by 2 bases, with 6 bases of the junction left unmatched. This CDR3 reads CASSPSGTAYEQYF. CDR3 nucleotide sequence: TGTGCCAGCAGTCCGTCCGGGACAGCCTACGAGCAGTACTTC.

This clone appeared a single time. The V call is TRBV4-1, the J call TRBJ2-1; TRBD2 aligns across 8 bases. Germline V gives CDR1 MGHRA, CDR2 YSYEKL. CDR3 length equals 16 residues. Losses at the gene ends were 1 base for V and 6 bases for J; bases not matched to a gene: 8. The CDR3 here is CASSQVGGLGRNEQFF. The CDR3 DNA follows: TGCGCCAGCAGCCAAGTCGGGGGACTAGGGCGCAATGAGCAGTTCTTC.

The gene calls are TRBV7-9 and TRBJ1-6, with a weak D call TRBD1 (6 bases). The CDR3 contains 15 residues. Germline V gene data show CDR1 as SEHNR and CDR2 as FQNEAQ (reference sequence). Trimming took 1 base from V and 10 from J, leaving 14 bases between them. This CDR3 reads CASSLGVAGVSPLHF. The CDR3 bases are TGTGCCAGCAGCTTAGGGGTGGCAGGGGTCTCACCCCTCCACTTT.

This rearrangement joins TRBV28 to TRBJ1-2; D possibly corresponds to TRBD1 (6 bases). The CDR3 covers 15 residues. Germline assignment: CDR1 MDHEN and CDR2 SYDVKM. Trimming left V 2 bases short and J 5 bases short, with 15 bases between. CDR3 sequence: CASSLVHREMYGYTF. The DNA of the CDR3 is TGTGCCAGCAGTTTAGTTCACAGGGAAATGTATGGCTACACCTTC.

Only one count was recorded for this clone. The chain joins TRBV7-9 to TRBJ2-7; 7 bases match TRBD2. Germline values: CDR1 SEHNR, CDR2 FQNEAQ (reference sequence). CDR3 length: 16 amino acids. Losses at the gene ends were 1 base for V and 0 bases for J; bases not matched to a gene: 6. The CDR3 spells CASSLDSGRYSYEQYF. The DNA of the CDR3 is TGTGCCAGCAGCTTAGACTCCGGGAGGTACTCCTACGAGCAGTACTTC.

V and J are TRBV5-1 and TRBJ1-3; D uncertain. Trimming pared 4 bases from V and 0 bases from J, leaving 14 bases between. Germline V lookup: CDR1 SGHRS, CDR2 YFSETQ. CDR3 length: 16 amino acids. CDR3 loop: CASSRSGITSGNTIYF. The CDR3 nucleotides read TGCGCCAGCAGCAGATCCGGGATTACCTCTGGAAACACCATATATTTT. Variable domain in full (rest from reference TRBV5-1 and TRBJ1-3): KAGVTQTPRYLIKTRGQQVTLSCSPISGHRSVSWYQQTPGQGLQFLFEYFSETQRNKGNFPGRFSGRQFSNSRSEMNVSTLELGDSALYLCASSRSGITSGNTIYFGEGSWLTVV.

V and J are TRBV18 and TRBJ2-7; D not certain. The CDR3 has 12 amino acids. Germline CDR1 is KGHSH and CDR2 is LQKENI. V was trimmed by 1 base and J by 7 bases, leaving 8 bases between them. Here the CDR3 reads CASSPHTREQYF. CDR3 DNA sequence: TGTGCCAGCTCACCACACACGAGGGAGCAGTACTTC. The variable domain in full, completed from reference TRBV18 and TRBJ2-7, reads NAGVMQNPRHLVRRRGQEARLRCSPMKGHSHVYWYRQLPEEGLKFMVYLQKENIIDESGMPKERFSAEFPKEGPSILRIQQVVRGDSAAYFCASSPHTREQYFGPGTRLTVT.

This clone occurred once. V is TRBV18 and J is TRBJ2-7, with D tentatively TRBD1 (6 bases). V was cut by 4 bases and J by 2 bases, with 15 bases left in between. Germline lookup yields CDR1 KGHSH and CDR2 LQKENI. This CDR3 spans 15 amino acids. CDR3 sequence (DNA): TGTGCCAGCTCACACAGGGACACCGGACCCTACGAGCAGTACTTC. Residues: CASSHRDTGPYEQYF.

The V and J genes are TRBV6-5 and TRBJ1-1; possibly TRBD1 for D (5 bases). Looked up from germline, CDR1 is MNHEY and CDR2 is SVGAGI. Between the trimmed V and J ends, which lost 5 bases and 6 bases, there was a span of 16 bases. This CDR3 has 14 amino acids. For the CDR3, the DNA is TGTGCCAGCAGTCCCCGGGGGAGGGCCCCTGAAGCTTTCTTT. Protein product: CASSPRGRAPEAFF.

The rearrangement uses TRBV28 and TRBJ1-1; D is possibly TRBD1 (6 bases). The CDR3 loop spans 17 amino acids. Per germline, CDR1 MDHEN and CDR2 SYDVKM. V was trimmed by 1 base and J by 0 bases, leaving 15 bases between them. In nucleotides, the CDR3 is TGTGCCAGCAGTTTATTATCATCGGGGGGCATGAACACTGAAGCTTTCTTT. It translates to CASSLLSSGGMNTEAFF.

This clone was detected only once. Additional DNA sequences in this sample encode the identical CDR3. V usage is TRBV4-1 and J usage is TRBJ1-2; TRBD1 might be the D (5 bases). The V end lost 1 base, the J end lost 2 bases, and 8 bases lay between the germline ends. Germline V CDR1 and CDR2: MGHRA, YSYEKL. CDR3 length equals 14 residues. The CDR3 sequence is CASSQGGGNYGYTF. Written as DNA, the CDR3 is TGCGCCAGCAGCCAAGGCGGGGGGAACTATGGCTACACCTTC.

The genes are TRBV9 and TRBJ2-5; TRBD2 agrees at 13 bases. Germline CDR1 is SGDLS and CDR2 is YYNGEE. The CDR3 sequence is 16 residues long. The J segment lost 5 bases and the V segment lost 4 bases, leaving 8 bases of the junction unmatched. CDR3 DNA sequence: TGTGCCAGCAGCACAGGGACTAGCGGGATCATGGAGACCCAGTACTTC. Amino acids: CASSTGTSGIMETQYF.

The chain has TRBV7-2 and TRBJ2-1; 11 bases map to TRBD2. CDR1 and CDR2 (germline): SGHTA, FQGNSA. The CDR3 runs 18 residues. V lost 1 base, J lost 4 bases, and 9 bases stayed unmatched. DNA for the CDR3: TGTGCCAGCAGCTTAGATCCTTTGGCTAGCGGGAGGTACAATGAGCAGTTCTTC. As protein: CASSLDPLASGRYNEQFF.

The genes are TRBV3-1 (or the pseudogene TRBV3-2) and TRBJ1-4; D is unresolved. Per germline, CDR1 LGHDT and CDR2 YNNKEL (reference sequence). Trimming left V 4 bases short and J 7 bases short, with 10 bases between. There are 13 residues in the CDR3. The DNA of the CDR3 is TGTGCCAGCAGCCCCCTCGAGTTTGAAAAACTGTTTTTT. Residues: CASSPLEFEKLFF.

The chain joins TRBV19 to TRBJ1-6, with 8 nucleotides matching TRBD1. The CDR3 totals 13 residues. Germline V gives CDR1 LNHDA, CDR2 SQIVND (reference sequence). V was clipped by 4 bases and J by 9 bases; unmatched bases: 2. CDR3 in amino acids: CASSTGGGSPLHF. DNA for the CDR3: TGTGCCAGTAGTACAGGGGGCGGTTCACCCCTCCACTTT.

CDR3 sequence (DNA): TGTGCCAGCAGCTTATTTGAACAGGGAAACACCGGGGAGCTGTTTTTT. It yields the protein CASSLFEQGNTGELFF. The V gene is TRBV7-9, the J gene TRBJ2-2, with D possibly TRBD1 on 6 matching bases. The CDR3 runs to 16 residues. Germline V gene sequence: CDR1 SEHNR, CDR2 FQNEAQ (reference sequence). Trimming stripped 2 bases from V and 2 bases from J, with 12 bases between.

The rearrangement links TRBV5-1 to TRBJ1-1; D may be TRBD1 (6 bases). The length of the CDR3 is 15 residues. Germline values: CDR1 SGHRS, CDR2 YFSETQ. V shed 0 bases and J shed 8 bases, with 17 bases lying between them. Here the CDR3 reads CASSLGGGATIEAFF. The DNA for the CDR3 is TGCGCCAGCAGCTTGGGTGGGGGGGCCACAATAGAAGCTTTCTTT.

This clone was recorded many times. CDR3: CASSQTGDYGYTF. CDR3 in DNA: TGTGCCAGTAGTCAAACAGGGGACTATGGCTACACCTTC. The rearrangement joins TRBV19 to TRBJ1-2; 7 bases align to TRBD1. CDR1 and CDR2 (germline): LNHDA, SQIVND (reference sequence). J lost 3 bases, V lost 5 bases, and 3 bases had no gene match. This CDR3 contains 13 residues. The full variable domain, its missing parts supplied by reference TRBV19 and TRBJ1-2, is DGGITQSPKYLFRKEGQNVTLSCEQNLNHDAMYWYRQDPGQGLRLIYYSQIVNDFQKGDIAEGYSVSREKKESFPLTVTSAQKNPTAFYLCASSQTGDYGYTFGSGTRLTVV.

This sequence joins TRBV2 and TRBJ1-1; D unclear. V dropped 4 bases and J dropped 6 bases, with 12 bases sitting between them. The germline CDR1 and CDR2 sequences are SNHLY and FYNNEI. This CDR3 has 13 residues. This CDR3 is CASSGRRVAEAFF. CDR3 bases: TGTGCCAGCAGTGGACGGAGAGTTGCTGAAGCTTTCTTT.

This CDR3 reads CASRGWASERTEAFF. The CDR3 DNA sequence: TGTGCCAGTAGGGGGTGGGCATCCGAACGGACTGAAGCTTTCTTT. The chain couples TRBV6-5 to TRBJ1-1, with a tentative D call TRBD1 (6 bases). Germline loops: CDR1 MNHEY, CDR2 SVGAGI. The CDR3 covers 15 residues. The V gene lost 9 bases and the J gene lost 5 bases, with 22 bases spanning the gap.

The chain carries TRBV5-4 and TRBJ2-2, with D possibly being TRBD2 (6 bases). The CDR3 extends over 13 amino acids. Trimming removed 3 bases from V and 5 bases from J, with 8 bases in between. CDR1 and CDR2 (germline): SGHNT, YYREEE (reference sequence). The CDR3 nucleotides read TGTGCCAGCAGCTCGACTAGAACCGGGGAGCTGTTTTTT. Translation: CASSSTRTGELFF.